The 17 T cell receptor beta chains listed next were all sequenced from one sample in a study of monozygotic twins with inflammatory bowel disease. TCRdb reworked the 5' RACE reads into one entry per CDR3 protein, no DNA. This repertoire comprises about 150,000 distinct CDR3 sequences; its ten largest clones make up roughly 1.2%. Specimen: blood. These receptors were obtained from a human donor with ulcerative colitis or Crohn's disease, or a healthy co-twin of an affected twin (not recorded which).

CDR3: CATSRELGDQSTWMNTEAFF. The rearrangement links TRBV15 to TRBJ1-1. CDR1 and CDR2 (germline): LNHNV, YYDKDF (reference sequence). CDR3 size: 20 residues.

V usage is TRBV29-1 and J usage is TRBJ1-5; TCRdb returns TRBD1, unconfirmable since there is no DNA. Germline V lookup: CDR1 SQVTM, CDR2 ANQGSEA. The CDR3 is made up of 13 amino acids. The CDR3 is CSAGQGYNQPQHF.

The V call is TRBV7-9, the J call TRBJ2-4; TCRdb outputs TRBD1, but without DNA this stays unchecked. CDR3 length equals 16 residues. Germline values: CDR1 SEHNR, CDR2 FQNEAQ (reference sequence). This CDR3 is CASTGQAQLAKNIQYF.

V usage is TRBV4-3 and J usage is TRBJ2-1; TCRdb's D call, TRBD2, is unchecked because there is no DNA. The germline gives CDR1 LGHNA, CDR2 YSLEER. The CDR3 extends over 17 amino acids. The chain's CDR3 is CASSQVGLSGGAGEQFF.

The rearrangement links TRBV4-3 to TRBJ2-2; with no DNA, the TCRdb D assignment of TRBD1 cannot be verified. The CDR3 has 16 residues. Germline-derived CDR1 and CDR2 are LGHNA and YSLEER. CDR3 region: CASSPQIREITGELFF.

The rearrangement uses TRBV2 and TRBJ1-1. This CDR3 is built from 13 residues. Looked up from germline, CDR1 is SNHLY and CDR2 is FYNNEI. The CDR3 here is CTSGRERNTEAFF.

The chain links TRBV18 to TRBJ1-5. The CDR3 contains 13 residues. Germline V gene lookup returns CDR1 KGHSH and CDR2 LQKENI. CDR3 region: CASSPKSNQPQHF.

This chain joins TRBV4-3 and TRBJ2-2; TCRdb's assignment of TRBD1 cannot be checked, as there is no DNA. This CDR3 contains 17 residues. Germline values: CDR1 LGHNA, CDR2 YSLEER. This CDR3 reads CASSQEAAPSYTGELFF.

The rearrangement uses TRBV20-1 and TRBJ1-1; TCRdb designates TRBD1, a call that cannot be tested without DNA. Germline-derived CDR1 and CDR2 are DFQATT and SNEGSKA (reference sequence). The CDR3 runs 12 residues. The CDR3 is CSADRQYTEAFF.

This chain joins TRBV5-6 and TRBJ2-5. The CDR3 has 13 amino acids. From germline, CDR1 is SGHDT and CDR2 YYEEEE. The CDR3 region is CASSLSPQETQYF.

The CDR3 loop is CASSLVGGSQPQHF. The J gene is TRBJ1-5, the V gene TRBV5-1. CDR3 length equals 14 residues. Germline-derived CDR1 and CDR2 are SGHRS and YFSETQ.

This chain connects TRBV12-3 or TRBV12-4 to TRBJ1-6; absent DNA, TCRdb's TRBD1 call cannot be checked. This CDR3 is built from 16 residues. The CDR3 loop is CASSSRTGVDNSPLHF.

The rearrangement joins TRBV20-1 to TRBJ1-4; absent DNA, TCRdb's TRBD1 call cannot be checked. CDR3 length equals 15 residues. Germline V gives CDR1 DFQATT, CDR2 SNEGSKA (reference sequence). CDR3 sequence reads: CSARFADRGNEKLFF.

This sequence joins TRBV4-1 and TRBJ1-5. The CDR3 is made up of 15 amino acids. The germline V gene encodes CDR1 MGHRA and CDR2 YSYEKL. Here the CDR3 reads CASSKADGENQPQHF.

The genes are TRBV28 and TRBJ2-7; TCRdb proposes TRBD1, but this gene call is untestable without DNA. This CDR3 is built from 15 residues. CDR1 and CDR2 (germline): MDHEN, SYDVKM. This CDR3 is CASRQGVRFPYEQYF.

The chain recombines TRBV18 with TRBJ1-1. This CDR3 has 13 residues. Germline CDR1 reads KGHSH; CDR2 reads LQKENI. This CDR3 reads CASSPHKDTEAFF.

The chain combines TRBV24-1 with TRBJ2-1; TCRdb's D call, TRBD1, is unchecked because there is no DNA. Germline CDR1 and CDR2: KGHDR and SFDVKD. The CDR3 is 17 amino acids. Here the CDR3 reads CATSDLLGVAGVDEQFF.